These 25 T cell receptor beta chains were all obtained from the same sample, sequenced in a study of blood T cell repertoires in COVID-19. Repertoires were generated with immunoSEQ multiplex PCR, while TCRdb's copy carries only in-frame clones and drops some. In the table there are under 300,000 clones, approximately 86% of which are singletons. The sequenced sample consisted of PBMCs or T cells enriched from blood (not recorded which). The receptors come from a woman between 45 and 60 years old who had recovered from COVID-19.

The V call is TRBV7-2, the J call TRBJ2-3; no definite D call. Germline V gives CDR1 SGHTA, CDR2 FQGNSA. V was trimmed by 5 bases and J by 0 bases, leaving 12 bases between them. This CDR3 has 15 residues. CDR3 nucleotides: TGTGCCAGCAGCCCCACCCCACACAGCACAGATACGCAGTATTTT. Amino acids: CASSPTPHSTDTQYF.

The chain couples TRBV18 to TRBJ1-1, with D hard to call. Germline V gives CDR1 KGHSH, CDR2 LQKENI. CDR3 length equals 15 residues. V was pared by 3 bases and J by 0 bases, with 11 bases between. The CDR3 DNA is TGTGCCAGCTCACCCGTGACTAGCATGAACACTGAAGCTTTCTTT. Protein product: CASSPVTSMNTEAFF.

The chain couples TRBV11-2 to TRBJ2-5, with TRBD1 matching 7 bases. This CDR3 is built from 15 residues. Germline V gene data show CDR1 as SGHAT and CDR2 as FQNNGV. The J segment lost 5 bases and the V segment lost 5 bases, leaving 11 bases of the junction unmatched. The CDR3 region is CASSEGGRVVETQYF. CDR3 bases: TGTGCCAGCAGCGAAGGGGGCAGGGTGGTGGAGACCCAGTACTTC.

The V and J genes are TRBV4-3 and TRBJ2-2; 10 bases line up with TRBD1. With 2 bases clipped from V and 15 bases from J, the junction kept 6 bases outside the gene matches. In germline, CDR1 is LGHNA, CDR2 YSLEER. This CDR3 spans 13 amino acids. This CDR3 is CASSQKTGGIVFF. CDR3 coding DNA: TGCGCCAGCAGCCAAAAGACAGGGGGCATTGTGTTTTTT.

The rearrangement links TRBV27 to TRBJ1-1, with unresolved D. Trimming took off 5 bases at V and 1 base at J, with 8 bases between the two ends. The CDR3 totals 13 residues. Per germline, CDR1 MNHEY and CDR2 SMNVEV (reference sequence). The CDR3 DNA sequence: TGTGCCAGCAGTCACGACAAGAACACTGAAGCTTTCTTT. Translation gives CASSHDKNTEAFF.

This chain joins TRBV25-1 and TRBJ1-2; 9 positions agree with TRBD1. Germline CDR1 reads MGHDK; CDR2 reads SYGVNS. The CDR3 consists of 13 residues. V gave up 4 bases and J gave up 4 bases; unmatched junction bases: 1. The CDR3 here is CASSATGGYGYTF. The CDR3 DNA sequence: TGTGCCAGCAGTGCGACAGGGGGCTATGGCTACACCTTC.

The chain carries TRBV28 and TRBJ2-7, with 7 bases aligning to TRBD2. The CDR3 length is 14 residues. The J segment lost 3 bases and the V segment lost 3 bases, leaving 5 bases of the junction unmatched. Germline CDR1 is MDHEN and CDR2 is SYDVKM. The DNA of the CDR3 is TGTGCCAGCAGTTTGCGGGAGCTCTACTACGAGCAGTACTTC. Amino acids: CASSLRELYYEQYF.

The chain couples TRBV4-3 to TRBJ2-7; no firm D call. V was shortened by 0 bases and J by 0 bases, with 12 bases between the two germline ends. The CDR3 is 16 amino acids. Germline V gives CDR1 LGHNA, CDR2 YSLEER. CDR3 sequence (DNA): TGCGCCAGCAGCCAAGAAGAGACACCGAGCTCCTACGAGCAGTACTTC. Translating it yields CASSQEETPSSYEQYF.

This rearrangement joins TRBV28 to TRBJ2-7; perhaps TRBD1 as D (6 bases). The germline gives CDR1 MDHEN, CDR2 SYDVKM. Between the trimmed V and J ends, which lost 6 bases and 7 bases, there was a span of 16 bases. This CDR3 contains 13 residues. The CDR3 here is CASSRDIPLEQYF. The CDR3 bases are TGTGCCAGCAGCCGGGACATTCCGCTTGAGCAGTACTTC.

The gene calls are TRBV3-1 (or the pseudogene TRBV3-2) and TRBJ1-1, with TRBD1 matching 8 bases. The CDR3 totals 14 residues. The germline V gene has CDR1 LGHDT and CDR2 YNNKEL (reference sequence). Trimming took 4 bases from V and 11 from J; bases not matched to a gene: 12. CDR3 coding DNA: TGTGCCAGCAGCCCTTACAGGGGGGGGCCATTGGCTTTCTTT. This encodes CASSPYRGGPLAFF.

The chain recombines TRBV19 with TRBJ1-2; D is ambiguous. The V end lost 6 bases, the J end lost 5 bases, and 13 bases lay between the germline ends. This CDR3 region has 13 residues. Germline CDR1 LNHDA, CDR2 SQIVND (reference sequence). CDR3 sequence (DNA): TGTGCCAGTAGGGCGGGAGGGAGTTATGGCTACACCTTC. It codes for CASRAGGSYGYTF.

This clone was recorded a few times. This chain connects TRBV7-2 to TRBJ2-7, with 7 bases identical to TRBD2. Per germline, CDR1 SGHTA and CDR2 FQGNSA. The CDR3 has 17 amino acids. With V trimmed by 1 base and J by 6 bases, 15 bases remained unmatched. CDR3 in DNA: TGTGCCAGCAGCTTAGAGGTGGCGGGAGCCAAGCGCGGCGAGCAGTACTTC. This gives the protein CASSLEVAGAKRGEQYF.

The genes are TRBV5-6 and TRBJ2-1; 8 positions match TRBD2. CDR3 size: 17 residues. Losses at the gene ends were 3 bases for V and 2 bases for J; bases not matched to a gene: 10. Germline assignment: CDR1 SGHDT and CDR2 YYEEEE. DNA for the CDR3: TGTGCCAGCAGCTGGCGTAGCGGGAATCGGCCCTACAATGAGCAGTTCTTC. It yields the protein CASSWRSGNRPYNEQFF.

The chain couples TRBV11-3 to TRBJ2-2; 12 bases align to TRBD2. Trimming took 5 bases from V and 5 from J; bases not matched to a gene: 3. The CDR3 sequence is 15 residues long. Germline values: CDR1 SGHNT, CDR2 YENEEA. The CDR3 sequence: CASSKGLAGTGELFF. Here the CDR3 DNA reads TGTGCCAGCAGCAAAGGACTAGCGGGGACCGGGGAGCTGTTTTTT.

The chain employs TRBV7-6 and TRBJ2-3; 13 bases are a match to TRBD2. J gave up 4 bases and V 2 bases, and 3 bases lay outside the gene matches. This CDR3 is built from 16 residues. Per germline, CDR1 SGHVS and CDR2 FNYEAQ. The CDR3 sequence is CASSLWTSGSADTQYF. CDR3 DNA sequence: TGTGCCAGCAGCTTATGGACTAGCGGGAGCGCAGATACGCAGTATTTT.

This chain joins TRBV19 and TRBJ1-1; D uncertain. Germline V gives CDR1 LNHDA, CDR2 SQIVND (reference sequence). Trimming shortened V by 7 bases and J by 0 bases, and 12 bases separated the two germline ends. CDR3 length: 14 residues. This chain's CDR3 is CASISSSMNTEAFF. In DNA form, the CDR3 reads TGTGCCAGTATTAGTAGCAGCATGAACACTGAAGCTTTCTTT.

The rearrangement links TRBV18 to TRBJ1-3, with 9 bases matching TRBD1. The J segment lost 1 base and the V segment lost 6 bases, leaving 7 bases of the junction unmatched. CDR1 KGHSH and CDR2 LQKENI come from the germline V gene. The CDR3 contains 16 residues. The CDR3, as DNA: TGTGCCAGCTCGTCTCAGACAGGGGGGTCTGGAAACACCATATATTTT. This gives the protein CASSSQTGGSGNTIYF.

The CDR3 here is CASRPGLDSTDTQYF. The CDR3 DNA follows: TGTGCCAGTAGGCCCGGGTTGGACTCCACAGATACGCAGTATTTT. This chain links TRBV19 with TRBJ2-3; possibly TRBD2 for D (5 bases). The CDR3 covers 15 residues. The germline V gene encodes CDR1 LNHDA and CDR2 SQIVND (reference sequence). Deletions cut 6 bases from V and 2 bases from J, with 15 bases between. The full variable domain, completed using reference TRBV19 and TRBJ2-3, is DGGITQSPKYLFRKEGQNVTLSCEQNLNHDAMYWYRQDPGQGLRLIYYSQIVNDFQKGDIAEGYSVSREKKESFPLTVTSAQKNPTAFYLCASRPGLDSTDTQYFGPGTRLTVL.

The chain joins TRBV3-1 (or the pseudogene TRBV3-2) to TRBJ1-5; 10 positions match TRBD1. Germline CDR1 reads LGHDT; CDR2 reads YNNKEL (reference sequence). Trimming cost V 0 bases and J 1 base; bases outside gene matches: 9. This CDR3 contains 19 residues. CDR3 loop: CASSQDGWGTGESNQPQHF. The CDR3 nucleotides are TGTGCCAGCAGCCAAGACGGATGGGGGACAGGGGAAAGCAATCAGCCCCAGCATTTT.

This clone was counted a single time. The chain couples TRBV6-5 to TRBJ2-7, with 7 bases identical to TRBD2. The germline V gene encodes CDR1 MNHEY and CDR2 SVGAGI. The CDR3 extends over 14 amino acids. J gave up 4 bases and V 6 bases, and 9 bases lay outside the gene matches. The CDR3 DNA reads as TGTGCCAGCAGCCTCGTCGCGGGAGAGTACGAGCAGTACTTC. This gives the protein CASSLVAGEYEQYF.

The gene calls are TRBV18 and TRBJ2-5; D is perhaps TRBD1 (5 bases). CDR1 is KGHSH, CDR2 LQKENI, per germline. The V gene lost 4 bases and the J gene lost 5 bases, with 17 bases spanning the gap. The CDR3 loop spans 15 amino acids. CDR3 coding DNA: TGTGCCAGCTCACTCCTCAGGGATTCCGGGGAGACCCAGTACTTC. Translating gives CASSLLRDSGETQYF.

DNA of the CDR3: TGTGCCAGCCGGTATGTGGCAGGGGGTGTAGATACGCAGTATTTT. It translates to CASRYVAGGVDTQYF. The chain recombines TRBV27 with TRBJ2-3; 7 bases are shared with TRBD1. The germline V gene has CDR1 MNHEY and CDR2 SMNVEV (reference sequence). The length of the CDR3 is 15 residues. Trimming at V came to 8 bases and at J to 5 bases, leaving 13 bases not matched to a gene.

The CDR3 is CASSITAGGSYEQYF. The CDR3 DNA is TGTGCCAGTAGTATTACCGCGGGAGGGTCTTACGAGCAGTACTTC. The chain recombines TRBV19 with TRBJ2-7; TRBD2 aligns across 9 bases. J gave up 4 bases and V 3 bases, and 7 bases lay outside the gene matches. The CDR3 loop spans 15 amino acids. Germline V CDR1 and CDR2: LNHDA, SQIVND (reference sequence). Full variable domain (outside the CDR3, taken from reference TRBV19 and TRBJ2-7): DGGITQSPKYLFRKEGQNVTLSCEQNLNHDAMYWYRQDPGQGLRLIYYSQIVNDFQKGDIAEGYSVSREKKESFPLTVTSAQKNPTAFYLCASSITAGGSYEQYFGPGTRLTVT.

This clone was observed a few times. V gene TRBV13 combines with J gene TRBJ1-3, with D tentatively TRBD1 (5 bases). The V end was cut by 2 bases, the J end by 6 bases, with 14 bases between. CDR3 size: 15 residues. The germline V gene encodes CDR1 PRHDT and CDR2 FYEKMQ (reference sequence). The CDR3 loop is CASSLLGLDQNTIYF. The CDR3 DNA follows: TGTGCCAGCAGCTTACTGGGACTCGACCAAAACACCATATATTTT.

The CDR3 loop reads CASSLRGDRSSYNSPLHF. The CDR3 bases are TGCGCCAGCAGCTTGCGGGGAGACAGGAGCTCCTATAATTCACCCCTCCACTTT. The genes are TRBV5-1 and TRBJ1-6; D possibly corresponds to TRBD1 (6 bases). There are 18 residues in the CDR3. Germline V gene lookup returns CDR1 SGHRS and CDR2 YFSETQ. V lost 1 base, J lost 0 bases, and 14 bases lay in between.